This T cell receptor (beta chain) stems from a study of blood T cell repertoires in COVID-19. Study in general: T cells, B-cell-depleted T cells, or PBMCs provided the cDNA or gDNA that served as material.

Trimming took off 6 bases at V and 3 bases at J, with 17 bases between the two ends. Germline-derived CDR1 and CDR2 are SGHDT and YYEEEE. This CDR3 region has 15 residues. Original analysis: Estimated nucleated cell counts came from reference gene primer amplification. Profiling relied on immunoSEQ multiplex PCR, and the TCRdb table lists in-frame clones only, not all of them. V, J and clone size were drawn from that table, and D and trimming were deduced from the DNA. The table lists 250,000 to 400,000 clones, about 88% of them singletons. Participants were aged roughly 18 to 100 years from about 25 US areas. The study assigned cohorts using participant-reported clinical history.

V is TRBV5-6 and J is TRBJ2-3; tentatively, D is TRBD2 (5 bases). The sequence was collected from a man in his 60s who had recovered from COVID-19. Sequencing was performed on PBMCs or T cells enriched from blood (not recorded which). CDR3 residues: CASTARTEDTDTQYF. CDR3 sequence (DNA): TGTGCCAGCACGGCAAGGACGGAGGATACAGATACGCAGTATTTT.